Listed below are T cell receptor beta chains from one sample, sequenced in a study of Graves' ophthalmopathy and Graves' hyperthyroidism. TCRdb independently ran MiXCR on the multiplex PCR reads; one entry per CDR3 protein. The sample includes 500,000 to 600,000 distinct CDR3 sequences, roughly 39% seen only once; the top ten take about 4.1%. The sequenced sample consisted of peripheral blood or thyroid tissue (not recorded which). The receptors originated from an adult man with Graves' hyperthyroidism. Each CDR3 is given with its conserved first and last residue. A D gene is named only where the DNA matches it firmly. Some rows have no size entry. The others give once, few or many, or a class for an expanded clone.

j_call clone_size v_call d_call cdr3_aa cdr3_nt
TRBJ2-5 many TRBV2 TRBD1 CASHRDRGHETQYF TGTGCCAGTCACCGGGACAGGGGGCATGAGACCCAGTACTTC
TRBJ2-7 NA TRBV20-1 NA CSARGGGKDEQYF TGCAGTGCTAGAGGTGGGGGGAAAGACGAGCAGTACTTC
TRBJ1-6 NA TRBV2 NA CASSEGGGLSPLHF TGTGCCAGCAGTGAAGGAGGGGGTTTGAGTCCCCTCCACTTT
TRBJ1-2 many TRBV6-5 TRBD1 CASRSRTGERFRYGYTF TGTGCCAGCAGATCGAGGACAGGGGAGAGATTTCGGTATGGCTACACCTTC
TRBJ2-7 many TRBV13 NA CASSLGRARGSYEQYF TGTGCCAGCAGCTTAGGCCGTGCCCGGGGCTCCTACGAGCAGTACTTC
TRBJ2-5 many TRBV20-1 TRBD2 CSATPLAGVQETQYF TGCAGTGCTACCCCTCTAGCGGGAGTTCAAGAGACCCAGTACTTC
TRBJ2-7 many TRBV12-3/TRBV12-4 NA CASSIATPYEQYF TGTGCCAGCAGCATAGCGACTCCCTACGAGCAGTACTTC
TRBJ1-2 many TRBV12-3/TRBV12-4 NA CASSYTVSDGYTF TGTGCCAGCAGTTACACAGTGAGTGATGGCTACACCTTC
TRBJ1-4 many TRBV14 NA CASSLYSTNEKLFF TGTGCCAGCAGCCTTTACAGTACTAATGAAAAACTGTTTTTT
TRBJ2-5 many TRBV24-1 TRBD1 CATSENRGLTQETQYF TGTGCCACCAGTGAAAACAGGGGTTTGACCCAAGAGACCCAGTACTTC
TRBJ1-1 NA TRBV12-3/TRBV12-4 NA CASSLMSGNTEAFF TGTGCCAGCAGTTTAATGTCGGGGAACACTGAAGCTTTCTTT
TRBJ2-7 many TRBV6-5 NA CASSYSGGHPSYEQYF TGTGCCAGCAGTTACTCTGGGGGACACCCCTCCTACGAGCAGTACTTC
TRBJ1-5 NA TRBV24-1 NA CATSDSGPDGGETQHF TGTGCCACCAGTGATTCCGGACCGGACGGGGGGGAGACCCAGCATTTT
TRBJ2-7 many TRBV7-8 NA CASSLRKDWTYEQYF TGTGCCAGCAGCTTAAGGAAGGACTGGACCTACGAGCAGTACTTC